Following are 21 T cell receptor beta chains from one sample sequenced in a study of cytomegalovirus exposure and HLA in healthy donors. Both 60 Vbeta primers and 13 Jbeta primers went into the PCR. Repertoires were generated with immunoSEQ multiplex PCR, while TCRdb's copy carries only in-frame clones and drops some. This table has around 120,000 clones, more than 65% appearing once. The specimen sequenced was PBMCs. The receptors here all came from a woman aged 60-75 years in good health and CMV-seropositive.

The chain has TRBV5-4 and TRBJ1-2; D possibly corresponds to TRBD1 (5 bases). V was cut by 3 bases and J by 7 bases, with 19 bases left in between. CDR1 and CDR2 from the germline V gene are SGHNT and YYREEE (reference sequence). CDR3 length: 15 amino acids. The DNA of the CDR3 is TGTGCCAGCAGCTCTGGGGGGTACTTCGAGTCTGGCTACACCTTC. The encoded protein is CASSSGGYFESGYTF.

This clone was found a few times. V is TRBV11-2 and J is TRBJ1-2; D remains ambiguous. Per germline, CDR1 SGHAT and CDR2 FQNNGV. The V and J ends lost 0 bases and 4 bases respectively, with 9 bases between them. The CDR3 spans 14 residues. The CDR3 protein is CASSLEGTSYGYTF. CDR3 DNA sequence: TGTGCCAGCAGCTTAGAGGGAACTAGCTATGGCTACACCTTC.

A single count supports this clone. The chain joins TRBV5-4 to TRBJ1-6; no firm D call. Germline loops: CDR1 SGHNT, CDR2 YYREEE (reference sequence). The length of the CDR3 is 13 residues. V lost 5 bases and J lost 6, with 9 bases in between. The DNA for the CDR3 is TGTGCCAGCAGTCGCACATCTAATTCACCCCTCCACTTT. Encoded protein: CASSRTSNSPLHF.

This clone has more than one count but fewer than ten. The rearrangement links TRBV5-4 to TRBJ1-4; 11 nucleotides match TRBD1. The CDR3 runs to 12 residues. CDR1 and CDR2 (germline): SGHNT, YYREEE (reference sequence). V lost 9 bases, J lost 8 bases, and 3 bases stayed unmatched. CDR3 coding DNA: TGTGCCACCGGGACAGGGGGGGAAAAACTGTTTTTT. It is translated as CATGTGGEKLFF.

The chain employs TRBV7-3 and TRBJ2-6; unclear D gene. There are 15 residues in the CDR3. Per the germline V gene, CDR1 is SGHTA and CDR2 is FQGTGA. V lost 3 bases and J 0 bases, leaving 6 bases between the germline ends. Written as DNA, the CDR3 is TGTGCCAGCAGCTTCTCGGGCTCTGGGGCCAACGTCCTGACTTTC. This translates into CASSFSGSGANVLTF.

This chain joins TRBV5-4 and TRBJ1-2, with D maybe TRBD1 (6 bases). The ends were cut back, 3 bases at V and 2 bases at J, with 11 bases in the middle. CDR1 and CDR2 from the germline V gene are SGHNT and YYREEE (reference sequence). CDR3 length equals 14 residues. CDR3 sequence: CASSWETGNYGYTF. In nucleotides, the CDR3 is TGTGCCAGCAGCTGGGAGACAGGCAACTATGGCTACACCTTC.

This clone was seen a few times. The chain joins TRBV6-5 to TRBJ2-7; 7 nucleotides agree with TRBD1. This CDR3 has 14 amino acids. Germline V CDR1 and CDR2: MNHEY, SVGAGI. Losses at the gene ends were 2 bases for V and 2 bases for J; bases not matched to a gene: 3. The CDR3: CASSYETGPYEQYF. Written as DNA, the CDR3 is TGTGCCAGCAGTTACGAGACAGGGCCCTACGAGCAGTACTTC.

V gene TRBV6-6 combines with J gene TRBJ2-4; unclear D gene. Germline V gives CDR1 MNHNY, CDR2 SVGAGI (reference sequence). V lost 0 bases and J lost 0, with 6 bases in between. The CDR3 extends over 15 amino acids. CDR3 coding DNA: TGTGCCAGCAGTTACTCGGCAGGAGCCAAAAACATTCAGTACTTC. Translation: CASSYSAGAKNIQYF.

This clone has just a few counts. The junction departs from the called germline gene at one end, perhaps through a read error. The CDR3: CATSWDRGEQYF. CDR3 coding DNA: TGCGCCACCAGTTGGGACAGAGGGGAGCAGTACTTC. The chain links TRBV10-1 to TRBJ2-5, with 7 bases fitting TRBD1. CDR3 size: 12 residues. The germline V gene has CDR1 WNHNN and CDR2 SYGVQD (reference sequence).

The chain links TRBV6-6 to TRBJ1-2, with a weak D call TRBD1 (5 bases). Trimming left V 5 bases short and J 6 bases short, with 10 bases between. CDR1 MNHNY and CDR2 SVGAGI come from the germline V gene (reference sequence). The CDR3 is made up of 12 amino acids. CDR3 coding DNA: TGTGCCAGCAGTCCAGGGTGGCATGGCTACACCTTC. This translates into CASSPGWHGYTF.

V is TRBV6-1 and J is TRBJ1-6; 11 nucleotides agree with TRBD1. CDR1 is MNHNS, CDR2 SASEGT, per germline. The CDR3 spans 16 residues. V was clipped by 6 bases and J by 9 bases; unmatched bases: 10. The CDR3 bases are TGTGCCAGCAGGGAAACCGGGACAGGGGGTGGTTCACCCCTCCACTTT. This translates into CASRETGTGGGSPLHF.

A single count supports this clone. This rearrangement joins TRBV25-1 to TRBJ1-5; TRBD1 aligns across 7 bases. Germline V gene sequence: CDR1 MGHDK, CDR2 SYGVNS. This CDR3 is 13 amino acids long. Losses at the gene ends were 5 bases for V and 5 bases for J; bases not matched to a gene: 3. CDR3 region: CASSTGVDQPQHF. The CDR3 DNA sequence: TGTGCCAGCAGTACAGGGGTAGATCAGCCCCAGCATTTT.

In its sample, this clone was seen a few times. V gene TRBV5-6 combines with J gene TRBJ1-1; no clear D. V lost 5 bases, J lost 9 bases, and 20 bases lay in between. This CDR3 spans 14 amino acids. CDR1 SGHDT and CDR2 YYEEEE come from the germline V gene. In DNA form, the CDR3 reads TGTGCCAGCAGAGAACGCAATACAGATTCCAAAGCTTTCTTT. Residues: CASRERNTDSKAFF.

The genes are TRBV7-8 and TRBJ1-1; D gene uncertain. CDR1 is SGHVS, CDR2 FQNEAQ, per germline. The CDR3 consists of 18 residues. Trimming removed 2 bases at V and 5 bases at J, with 24 bases between. As DNA, the CDR3 is TGTGCCAGCAGCTTAACGAGAGCGGCGACTTTTGGTTGGACTGAAGCTTTCTTT. Encoded protein: CASSLTRAATFGWTEAFF.

This clone has only a few counts. The chain links TRBV7-8 to TRBJ2-7; 8 nucleotides match TRBD1. The CDR3 loop spans 16 amino acids. V gave up 3 bases and J gave up 2 bases; unmatched junction bases: 9. Germline CDR1 SGHVS, CDR2 FQNEAQ. The CDR3 is CASSFSSGTGAYEQYF. The CDR3, as DNA: TGTGCCAGCAGCTTTTCGTCCGGGACAGGCGCCTACGAGCAGTACTTC.

The J gene is TRBJ1-4, the V gene TRBV13; 7 bases line up with TRBD1. There are 18 residues in the CDR3. The ends lost 5 bases at V and 3 bases at J; junction bases unmatched: 15. The germline CDR1 and CDR2 sequences are PRHDT and FYEKMQ (reference sequence). This CDR3 is CASSRSTRGTTANEKLFF. As DNA, the CDR3 is TGTGCCAGCAGCCGATCGACCAGGGGGACAACCGCTAATGAAAAACTGTTTTTT.

The rearrangement links TRBV7-9 to TRBJ1-5; TRBD1 aligns across 9 bases. V trimming: 4 bases; J trimming: 4 bases; junction bases outside the gene matches: 8. The germline V gene has CDR1 SEHNR and CDR2 FQNEAQ (reference sequence). The CDR3 loop spans 16 amino acids. The CDR3 here is CASSSSLGQGNQPQHF. The CDR3 region has the DNA TGTGCCAGCAGCTCCAGCCTCGGACAGGGGAATCAGCCCCAGCATTTT.

The genes are TRBV2 and TRBJ1-1, with D perhaps matching TRBD1 (5 bases). From germline, CDR1 is SNHLY and CDR2 FYNNEI. The CDR3 is made up of 15 amino acids. Trimming took 8 bases from V and 5 from J, leaving 21 bases between them. CDR3 amino acids: CASSEGQGIGTEAFF. The DNA for the CDR3 is TGTGCCAGCTCGGAGGGTCAGGGTATCGGGACTGAAGCTTTCTTT.

The chain combines TRBV27 with TRBJ1-6; 7 bases map to TRBD1. J was trimmed by 0 bases and V by 6 bases; bases with no gene match: 8. Germline V lookup: CDR1 MNHEY, CDR2 SMNVEV (reference sequence). CDR3 size: 17 residues. CDR3 sequence (DNA): TGTGCCAGCAGCTGGGGACAGCCTAGCTCCTATAATTCACCCCTCCACTTT. It encodes CASSWGQPSSYNSPLHF.

This clone was recorded once. The V and J genes are TRBV6-6 and TRBJ1-4; D remains unclear. Trimming stripped 2 bases from V and 7 bases from J, with 14 bases between. Looked up from germline, CDR1 is MNHNY and CDR2 is SVGAGI (reference sequence). This CDR3 spans 15 amino acids. The CDR3 here is CASSYDARPGEKLFF. The CDR3 DNA follows: TGTGCCAGCAGTTACGACGCGCGGCCGGGTGAAAAACTGTTTTTT.

CDR3 protein: CASSQVTGISPLHF. DNA of the CDR3: TGCGCCAGCAGCCAAGTTACAGGGATTTCACCCCTCCACTTT. The chain uses TRBV4-1 and TRBJ1-6, with TRBD1 as a possible D gene (6 bases). The CDR3 runs 14 residues. The germline gives CDR1 MGHRA, CDR2 YSYEKL. Trimming removed 1 base from V and 9 bases from J, with 10 bases in between.